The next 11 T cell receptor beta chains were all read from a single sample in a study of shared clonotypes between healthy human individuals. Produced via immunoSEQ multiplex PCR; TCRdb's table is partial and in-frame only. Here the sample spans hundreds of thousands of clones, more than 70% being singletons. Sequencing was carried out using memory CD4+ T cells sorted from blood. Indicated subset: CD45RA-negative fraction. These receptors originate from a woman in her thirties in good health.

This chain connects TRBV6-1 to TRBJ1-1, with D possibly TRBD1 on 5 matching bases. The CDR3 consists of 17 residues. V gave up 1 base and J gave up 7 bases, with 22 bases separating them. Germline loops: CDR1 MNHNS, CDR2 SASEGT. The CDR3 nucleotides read TGTGCCAGCAGTGAAGTTTTTTCTCGGGGTCGGGGGATTGAAGCTTTCTTT. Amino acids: CASSEVFSRGRGIEAFF.

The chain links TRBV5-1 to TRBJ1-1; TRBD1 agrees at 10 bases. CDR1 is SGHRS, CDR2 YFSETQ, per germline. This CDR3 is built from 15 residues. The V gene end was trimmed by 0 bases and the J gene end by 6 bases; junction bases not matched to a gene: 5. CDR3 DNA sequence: TGCGCCAGCAGCTTGGGCGACAGGGGGCGACCTGAAGCTTTCTTT. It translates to CASSLGDRGRPEAFF.

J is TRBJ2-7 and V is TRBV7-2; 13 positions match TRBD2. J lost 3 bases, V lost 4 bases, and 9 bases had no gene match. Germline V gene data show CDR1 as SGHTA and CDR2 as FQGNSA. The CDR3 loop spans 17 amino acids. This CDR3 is CASSSRGTSGNRYEQYF. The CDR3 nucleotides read TGTGCCAGCAGCTCCAGAGGGACTAGCGGGAACCGCTACGAGCAGTACTTC.

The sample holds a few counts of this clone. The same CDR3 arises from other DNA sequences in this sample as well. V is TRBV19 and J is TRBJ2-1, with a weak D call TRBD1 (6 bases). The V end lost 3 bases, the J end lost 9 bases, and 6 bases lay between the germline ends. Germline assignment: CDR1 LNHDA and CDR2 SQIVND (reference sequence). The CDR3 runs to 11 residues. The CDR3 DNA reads TGTGCCAGTAGTATCAGGGGTGAGCAGTTCTTC. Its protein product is CASSIRGEQFF.

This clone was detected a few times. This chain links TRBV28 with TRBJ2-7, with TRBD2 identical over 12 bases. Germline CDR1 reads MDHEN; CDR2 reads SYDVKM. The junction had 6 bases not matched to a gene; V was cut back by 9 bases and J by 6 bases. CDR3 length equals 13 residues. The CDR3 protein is CASRLAGVSEQYF. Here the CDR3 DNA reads TGTGCCAGTAGACTAGCGGGAGTCAGCGAGCAGTACTTC.

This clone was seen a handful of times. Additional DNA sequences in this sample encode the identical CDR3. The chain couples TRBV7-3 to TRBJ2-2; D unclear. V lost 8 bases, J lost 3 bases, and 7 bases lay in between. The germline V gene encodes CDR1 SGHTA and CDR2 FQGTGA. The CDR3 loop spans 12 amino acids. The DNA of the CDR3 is TGTGCCAGCGGGCGGTACACCGGGGAGCTGTTTTTT. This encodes CASGRYTGELFF.

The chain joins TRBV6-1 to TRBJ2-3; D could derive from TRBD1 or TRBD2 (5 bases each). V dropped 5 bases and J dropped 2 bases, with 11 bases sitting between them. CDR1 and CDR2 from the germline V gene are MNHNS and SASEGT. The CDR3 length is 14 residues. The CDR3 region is CASSLRDHTDTQYF. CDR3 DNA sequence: TGTGCCAGCAGTCTCCGGGACCACACAGATACGCAGTATTTT.

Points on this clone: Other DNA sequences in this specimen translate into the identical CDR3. The CDR3, as DNA: TGTGCCAGCCGGGACAGAAAGAACACTGAAGCTTTCTTT. It specifies CASRDRKNTEAFF. This sequence joins TRBV28 and TRBJ1-1; TRBD1 agrees at 7 bases. This CDR3 comprises 13 residues. V dropped 8 bases and J dropped 1; count of bases not matched to a gene: 4. The germline V gene has CDR1 MDHEN and CDR2 SYDVKM.

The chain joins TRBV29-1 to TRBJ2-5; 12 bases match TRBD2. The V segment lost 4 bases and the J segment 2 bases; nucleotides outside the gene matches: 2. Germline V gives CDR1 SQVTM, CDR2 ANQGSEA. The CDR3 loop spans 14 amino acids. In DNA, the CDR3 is TGCAGCGTTGGGGGGACTAGCGGGCAAGAGACCCAGTACTTC. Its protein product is CSVGGTSGQETQYF.

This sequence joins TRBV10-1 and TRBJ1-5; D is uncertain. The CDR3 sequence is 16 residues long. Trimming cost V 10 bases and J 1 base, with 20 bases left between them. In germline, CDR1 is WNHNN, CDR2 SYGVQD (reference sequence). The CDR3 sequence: CATVTGPRASNQPQHF. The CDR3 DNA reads TGCGCCACCGTTACCGGGCCTAGGGCAAGCAATCAGCCCCAGCATTTT.

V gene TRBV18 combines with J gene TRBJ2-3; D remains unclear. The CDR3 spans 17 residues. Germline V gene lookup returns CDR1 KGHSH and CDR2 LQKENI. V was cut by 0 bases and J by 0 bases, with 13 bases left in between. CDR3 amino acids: CASSPPGWRTSTDTQYF. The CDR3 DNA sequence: TGTGCCAGCTCACCACCGGGGTGGAGAACTAGCACAGATACGCAGTATTTT.